What follows describes a single T cell receptor beta chain. As yet, its antigen is unknown. This sample is drawn from a study of T cell responses to AZD1222 COVID-19 vaccine. This table comes from immunoSEQ multiplex PCR, and its TCRdb copy is limited to in-frame clones, with some not included. Of about 130,000 clones in the sample, 80% to 95% were seen once. CDR3 length: 16 residues. CDR1 MNHEY and CDR2 SMNVEV come from the germline V gene (reference sequence). V dropped 6 bases and J dropped 1 base, with 15 bases sitting between them. Combined were second doses at about 4 or about 12 weeks. Overall study findings and caveats: Spike-specific TCR breadth and depth grew following two AZD1222 doses.

This chain links TRBV27 with TRBJ2-2; no reliable D call. The sample was peripheral blood, taken 28 days after the second AZD1222 dose. This receptor was obtained from an adult who received the AZD1222 COVID-19 vaccine. This chain's CDR3 is CASSLGQRGNTGELFF. The CDR3 bases are TGTGCCAGCAGCCTGGGTCAGCGAGGGAACACCGGGGAGCTGTTTTTT.